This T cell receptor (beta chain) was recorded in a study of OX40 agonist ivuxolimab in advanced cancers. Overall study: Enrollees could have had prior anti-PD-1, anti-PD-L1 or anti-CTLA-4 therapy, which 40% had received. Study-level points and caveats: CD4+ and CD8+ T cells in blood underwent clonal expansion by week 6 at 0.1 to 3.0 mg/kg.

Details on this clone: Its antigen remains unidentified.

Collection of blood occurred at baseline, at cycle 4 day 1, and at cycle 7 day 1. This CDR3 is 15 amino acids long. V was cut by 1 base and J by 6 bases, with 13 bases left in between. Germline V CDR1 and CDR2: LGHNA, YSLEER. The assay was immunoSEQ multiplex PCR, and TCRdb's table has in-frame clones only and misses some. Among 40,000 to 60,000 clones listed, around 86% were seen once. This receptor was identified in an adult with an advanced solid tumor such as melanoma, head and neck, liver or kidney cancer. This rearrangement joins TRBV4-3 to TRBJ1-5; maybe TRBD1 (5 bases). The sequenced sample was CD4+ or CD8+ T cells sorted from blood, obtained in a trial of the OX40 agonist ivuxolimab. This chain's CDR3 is CASSQGVGEGQPQHF. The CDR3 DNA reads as TGCGCCAGCAGCCAAGGGGTAGGGGAAGGTCAGCCCCAGCATTTT.